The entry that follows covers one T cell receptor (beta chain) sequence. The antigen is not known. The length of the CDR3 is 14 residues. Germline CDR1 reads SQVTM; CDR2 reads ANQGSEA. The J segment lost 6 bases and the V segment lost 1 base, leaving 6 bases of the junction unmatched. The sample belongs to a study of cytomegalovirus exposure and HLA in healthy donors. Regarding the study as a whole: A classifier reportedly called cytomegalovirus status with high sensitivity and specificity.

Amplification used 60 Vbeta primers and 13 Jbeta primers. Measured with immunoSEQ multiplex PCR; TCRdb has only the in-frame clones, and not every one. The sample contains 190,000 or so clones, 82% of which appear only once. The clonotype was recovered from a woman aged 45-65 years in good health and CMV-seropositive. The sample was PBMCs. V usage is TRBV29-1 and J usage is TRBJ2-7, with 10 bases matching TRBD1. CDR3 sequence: CSVEGGTGVSEQYF. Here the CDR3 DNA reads TGCAGCGTTGAAGGGGGGACAGGGGTGAGCGAGCAGTACTTC.